This T cell receptor beta chain was identified during a study of CXCR3-negative and CXCR3-positive naive CD8 T cells. About the study: About 140 million TRB reads were obtained overall (about 1.5 +/- 0.3 million per library). Study observations and caveats: CXCR3-positive naive cells carried more hydrophobic TRB CDR3s than CXCR3-negative ones. Similar TRBV-TRBJ usage was seen in naive cells (both CXCR3-negative and CXCR3-positive), but memory cells differed. Each naive subset displayed comparably high diversity, whereas memory CD8+ cells displayed much lower diversity.

Germline CDR1 reads SQVTM; CDR2 reads ANQGSEA. The CDR3 consists of 12 residues. UMI-labeled 5' RACE TRB cDNA libraries were prepared from the cells. Following a re-call of the 5' RACE reads, TCRdb has one entry per CDR3 protein and lacks DNA. Recorded for this sample: some 110,000 distinct CDR3 sequences. With respect to this clonotype: What it binds is not known.

Triplicate sorts, 320,000 or so cells apiece, were made for each CD8+ T cell subset. The source material was naive CXCR3+ CD8+ T cells from blood. Indicated subset: CD45RO-CCR7+CD27+CD95- naive CD8+ T cells expressing CXCR3 (TNR3+). This TCR was sampled from a human donor in good health. Some clones in this sample may be carry-over from other donors' samples. The chain links TRBV29-1 to TRBJ2-7; TCRdb's assignment of TRBD1 cannot be checked, as there is no DNA. CDR3 in amino acids: CSVEDQIGQGYF.